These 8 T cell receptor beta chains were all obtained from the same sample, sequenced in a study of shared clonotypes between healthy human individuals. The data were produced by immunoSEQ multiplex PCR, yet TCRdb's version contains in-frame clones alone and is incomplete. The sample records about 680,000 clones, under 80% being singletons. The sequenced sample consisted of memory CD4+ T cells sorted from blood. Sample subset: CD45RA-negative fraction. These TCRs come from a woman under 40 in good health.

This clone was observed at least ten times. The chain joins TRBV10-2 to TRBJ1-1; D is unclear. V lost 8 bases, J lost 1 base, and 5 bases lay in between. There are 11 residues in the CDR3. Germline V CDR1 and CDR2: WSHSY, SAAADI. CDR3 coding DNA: TGCGCCAGCGAGGGGAACACTGAAGCTTTCTTT. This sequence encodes CASEGNTEAFF.

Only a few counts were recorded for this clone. CDR3: CASSLLALIYGYTF. Here the CDR3 DNA reads TGTGCCAGCAGCCTTCTCGCGCTTATATATGGCTACACCTTC. This chain joins TRBV7-9 and TRBJ1-2; D not resolved. This CDR3 comprises 14 residues. V was trimmed by 5 bases and J by 5 bases, leaving 15 bases between them. CDR1 is SEHNR, CDR2 FQNEAQ, per germline (reference sequence).

CDR3 amino acids: CASSMDWSSYNEQFF. DNA of the CDR3: TGCGCCAGCAGCATGGACTGGAGCTCCTACAATGAGCAGTTCTTC. The chain joins TRBV5-1 to TRBJ2-1; D might be TRBD2 (5 bases). From germline, CDR1 is SGHRS and CDR2 YFSETQ. V lost 4 bases, J lost 0 bases, and 11 bases lay in between. This CDR3 is 15 amino acids long.

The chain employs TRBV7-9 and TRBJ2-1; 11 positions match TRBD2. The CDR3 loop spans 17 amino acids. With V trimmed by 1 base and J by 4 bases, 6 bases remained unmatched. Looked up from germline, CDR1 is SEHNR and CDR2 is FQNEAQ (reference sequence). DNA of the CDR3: TGTGCCAGCAGCTTAGTGGCGACTAGCGGGGTTTACAATGAGCAGTTCTTC. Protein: CASSLVATSGVYNEQFF.

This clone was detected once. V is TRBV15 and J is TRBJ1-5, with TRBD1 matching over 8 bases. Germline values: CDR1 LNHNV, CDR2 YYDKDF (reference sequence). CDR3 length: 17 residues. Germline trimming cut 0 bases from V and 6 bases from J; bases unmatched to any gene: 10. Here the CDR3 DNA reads TGTGCCACCAGCAGAGATTTTGGACAGGGAAACCTTCAGCCCCAGCATTTT. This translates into CATSRDFGQGNLQPQHF.

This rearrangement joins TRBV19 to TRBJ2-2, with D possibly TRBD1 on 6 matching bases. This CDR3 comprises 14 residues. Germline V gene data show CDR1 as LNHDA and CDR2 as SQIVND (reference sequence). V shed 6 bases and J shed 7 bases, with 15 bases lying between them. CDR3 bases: TGTGCCAGTAGCACCAGGGGTACGAACGGGGAGCTGTTTTTT. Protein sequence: CASSTRGTNGELFF.

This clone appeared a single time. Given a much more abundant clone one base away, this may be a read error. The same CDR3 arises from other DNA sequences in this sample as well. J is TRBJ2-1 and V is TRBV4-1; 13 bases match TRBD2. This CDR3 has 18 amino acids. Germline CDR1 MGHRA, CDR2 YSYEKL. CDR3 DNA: TGCGCCAGCAGCCAAGTCGACATGGGACTAGCGGGACACAATGAGCAATTCTTC. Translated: CASSQVDMGLAGHNEQFF.

CDR3 loop: CASSQDRGPNTGELFF. As DNA, the CDR3 is TGTGCCAGCAGCCAGGACAGGGGGCCTAACACCGGGGAGCTGTTTTTT. The chain links TRBV7-7 to TRBJ2-2; 11 bases are shared with TRBD1. The CDR3 is 16 amino acids. Germline V gene lookup returns CDR1 SSHAT and CDR2 FNYEAQ (reference sequence). V dropped 5 bases and J dropped 2; count of bases not matched to a gene: 4.